This T cell receptor (beta chain) is from a study of T cell repertoires in cytomegalovirus infection. Looking at the study overall: Evidence of both CMV infection and a matching HLA type came from public TCR beta signatures.

CDR1 is MNHEY and CDR2 is SMNVEV in the germline V gene (reference sequence). This CDR3 region has 14 residues. The V end lost 8 bases, the J end lost 4 bases, and 17 bases lay between the germline ends. In regard to this clonotype: Its specificity is not known.

Study conclusions and caveats: Dominating the ex vivo response were HLA-C-restricted CMV-specific TCR beta clonotypes. People with CMV and the relevant HLA were identified by cumulative public TCR beta family frequency.

TCRdb reanalysed the reads using MiXCR and keeps one entry per CDR3 protein. The profile covers 100,000 to 150,000 distinct CDR3 sequences, with approximately 24% appearing a single time and roughly 35% taken by the ten largest. V is TRBV27 and J is TRBJ2-5; TRBD1 might be the D (6 bases). The sequencing sample was made of PBMCs, sequenced either directly or after in vitro stimulation (not recorded which). The TCR was taken from a human donor in good health (CMV status not recorded). Some clones in this sample may be carry-over from other donors' samples. The CDR3 sequence is CASHATGWIETQYF. CDR3 coding DNA: TGTGCCAGCCACGCCACAGGGTGGATAGAGACCCAGTACTTC.